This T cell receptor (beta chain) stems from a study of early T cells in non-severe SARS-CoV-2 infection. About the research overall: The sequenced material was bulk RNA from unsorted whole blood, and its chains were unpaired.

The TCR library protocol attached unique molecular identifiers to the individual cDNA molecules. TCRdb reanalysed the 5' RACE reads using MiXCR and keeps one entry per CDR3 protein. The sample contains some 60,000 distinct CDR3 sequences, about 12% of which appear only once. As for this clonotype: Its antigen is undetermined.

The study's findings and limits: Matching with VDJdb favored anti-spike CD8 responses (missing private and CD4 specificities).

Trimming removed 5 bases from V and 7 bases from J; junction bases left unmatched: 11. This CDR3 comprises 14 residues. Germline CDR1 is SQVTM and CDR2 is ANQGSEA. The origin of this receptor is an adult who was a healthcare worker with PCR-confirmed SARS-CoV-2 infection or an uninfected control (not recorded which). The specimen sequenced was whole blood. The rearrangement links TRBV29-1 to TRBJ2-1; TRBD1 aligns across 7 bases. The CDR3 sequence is CSVSLKGAWNEQFF. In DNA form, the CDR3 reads TGCAGCGTTTCATTAAAGGGGGCGTGGAATGAGCAGTTCTTC.